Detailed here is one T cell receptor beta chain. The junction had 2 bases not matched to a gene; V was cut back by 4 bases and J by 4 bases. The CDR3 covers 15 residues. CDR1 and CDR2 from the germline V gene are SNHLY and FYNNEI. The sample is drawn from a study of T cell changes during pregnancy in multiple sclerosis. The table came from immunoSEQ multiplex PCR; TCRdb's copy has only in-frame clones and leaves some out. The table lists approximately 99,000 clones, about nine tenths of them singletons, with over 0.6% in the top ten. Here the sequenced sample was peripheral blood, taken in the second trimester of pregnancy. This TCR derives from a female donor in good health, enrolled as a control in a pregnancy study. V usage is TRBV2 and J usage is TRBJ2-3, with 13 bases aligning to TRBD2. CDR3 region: CASSGTSGGPDTQYF. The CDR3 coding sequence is TGTGCCAGCAGTGGGACTAGCGGGGGCCCAGATACGCAGTATTTT.